The 15 T cell receptor beta chains below come from one sample, sequenced in a study of human T cells and chemical hapten exposure. Time point indicated: patch test 2, 6 weeks after DPC sensitization. Treatment meaning: therapeutic diphenylcyclopropenone sensitization with weekly scalp DPC. TCRdb recomputed calls from the RACE reads with MiXCR, one row per CDR3 protein. This table has about 55,000 distinct CDR3 sequences, just under 10% appearing once. The material sequenced was whole blood, taken in connection with sensitization to the hapten diphenylcyclopropenone (DPC). Every receptor here comes from a woman aged 45-65 years with alopecia areata. Some clones in this sample may be carry-over from other donors' samples.

This clonotype has more than one count but fewer than ten. The rearrangement links TRBV7-2 to TRBJ1-2; 7 bases match TRBD1. The CDR3 is made up of 13 amino acids. Germline lookup yields CDR1 SGHTA and CDR2 FQGNSA. Trimming cost V 1 base and J 6 bases; bases outside gene matches: 2. CDR3 DNA: TGTGCCAGCAGCTTAGTAGGGGGCGATGGCTACACCTTC. Its protein product is CASSLVGGDGYTF.

This clonotype was picked up a small number of times. Written as DNA, the CDR3 is TGTGCCAGCAGCTTAGGATCGGATTCCTACGAGCAGTACTTC. This gives the protein CASSLGSDSYEQYF. V usage is TRBV7-9 and J usage is TRBJ2-7, with D uncertain. Per germline, CDR1 SEHNR and CDR2 FQNEAQ (reference sequence). Trimming stripped 1 base from V and 1 base from J, with 8 bases between. The CDR3 covers 14 residues.

This clonotype was recorded many times. The chain carries TRBV7-2 and TRBJ1-4; a possible D gene is TRBD1 (5 bases). V was trimmed by 1 base and J by 6 bases, leaving 12 bases between them. Germline V gene sequence: CDR1 SGHTA, CDR2 FQGNSA. The CDR3 extends over 15 amino acids. The CDR3, as DNA: TGTGCCAGCAGCTTAGTTGTTGGCAGGGATGAAAAACTGTTTTTT. This sequence encodes CASSLVVGRDEKLFF.

The V and J genes are TRBV28 and TRBJ1-4; no reliable D call. This CDR3 is built from 12 residues. Germline assignment: CDR1 MDHEN and CDR2 SYDVKM. Trimming pared 6 bases from V and 3 bases from J, leaving 5 bases between. The CDR3 DNA is TGTGCCAGCAGAACCTCTAATGAAAAACTGTTTTTT. Protein product: CASRTSNEKLFF.

This clonotype was seen many times. V gene TRBV12-3 or TRBV12-4 combines with J gene TRBJ2-7; D is ambiguous. The CDR3 consists of 15 residues. The V end lost 4 bases, the J end lost 4 bases, and 17 bases lay between the germline ends. The CDR3, as DNA: TGTGCCAGCAGTTGGGCGACGCACGGTATTTACGAGCAGTACTTC. It codes for CASSWATHGIYEQYF.

This clonotype occurred many times. The CDR3 region is CSVEDKSNTEAFF. CDR3 in DNA: TGCAGCGTTGAAGACAAATCGAACACTGAAGCTTTCTTT. The V gene is TRBV29-1, the J gene TRBJ1-1; no definite D call. V was clipped by 0 bases and J by 1 base, with 6 bases between them. CDR3 length equals 13 residues. Germline V gene lookup returns CDR1 SQVTM and CDR2 ANQGSEA.

V and J are TRBV11-2 and TRBJ2-5, with D tentatively TRBD1 or TRBD2 (5 bases each). There are 14 residues in the CDR3. Germline CDR1 is SGHAT and CDR2 is FQNNGV. V lost 5 bases, J lost 4 bases, and 14 bases lay in between. This CDR3 is CASSSPGRLETQYF. The CDR3 DNA reads as TGTGCCAGCAGCAGTCCGGGACGCCTAGAGACCCAGTACTTC.

This chain links TRBV7-2 with TRBJ1-2; no reliable D call. The CDR3 spans 14 residues. Trimming took off 1 base at V and 6 bases at J, with 12 bases between the two ends. CDR1 and CDR2 (germline): SGHTA, FQGNSA. This CDR3 reads CASSLGRESHGYTF. In DNA form, the CDR3 reads TGTGCCAGCAGCTTAGGCCGGGAGAGTCATGGCTACACCTTC.

Points on this clonotype: A much larger clone differs by one base, so this may be a read error. The chain carries TRBV5-1 and TRBJ2-1; perhaps TRBD2 as D (6 bases). CDR1 and CDR2 from the germline V gene are SGHRS and YFSETQ. Trimming left V 0 bases short and J 7 bases short, with 17 bases between. This CDR3 has 16 amino acids. The CDR3 DNA is TGCGCCAGCAGCTTGGCCCCTGCGGGACGGAAGAATGAGCAGTTCTTC. Protein: CASSLAPAGRKNEQFF.

V is TRBV3-1 and J is TRBJ2-7; D is ambiguous. The CDR3 totals 12 residues. CDR1 is LGHDT and CDR2 is YNNKEL in the germline V gene (reference sequence). Trimming removed 3 bases from V and 7 bases from J, with 10 bases in between. In DNA form, the CDR3 reads TGTGCCAGCAGCCACGGGTCCCGGGAGCAGTACTTC. Residues: CASSHGSREQYF.

This chain joins TRBV19 and TRBJ2-6; no clear D. Germline CDR1 LNHDA, CDR2 SQIVND (reference sequence). The CDR3 is made up of 15 amino acids. Trimming stripped 3 bases from V and 0 bases from J, with 6 bases between. CDR3 amino acids: CASSIPHSGANVLTF. CDR3 bases: TGTGCCAGTAGTATTCCCCACTCTGGGGCCAACGTCCTGACTTTC. Full variable domain (rest looked up from reference TRBV19 and TRBJ2-6): DGGITQSPKYLFRKEGQNVTLSCEQNLNHDAMYWYRQDPGQGLRLIYYSQIVNDFQKGDIAEGYSVSREKKESFPLTVTSAQKNPTAFYLCASSIPHSGANVLTFGAGSRLTVL.

The V and J genes are TRBV5-6 and TRBJ1-6, with D unresolved. The germline gives CDR1 SGHDT, CDR2 YYEEEE. The CDR3 consists of 15 residues. V was trimmed by 4 bases and J by 7 bases, leaving 15 bases between them. In DNA, the CDR3 is TGTGCCAGCAGCCTACTGACGGGCGGGAATTCACCCCTCCACTTT. Translated: CASSLLTGGNSPLHF.

This clonotype was seen a handful of times. J is TRBJ1-6 and V is TRBV29-1; D is ambiguous. Germline V gives CDR1 SQVTM, CDR2 ANQGSEA. The CDR3 is 13 residues long. Trimming removed 7 bases from V and 7 bases from J, with 14 bases in between. The CDR3 loop is CSAQWDVNSPLHF. The DNA of the CDR3 is TGCAGCGCCCAGTGGGATGTGAATTCACCCCTCCACTTT.

This clonotype turned up a few times. V usage is TRBV28 and J usage is TRBJ1-1, with D perhaps matching TRBD1 (5 bases). Looked up from germline, CDR1 is MDHEN and CDR2 is SYDVKM. The CDR3 contains 14 residues. Trimming pared 8 bases from V and 1 base from J, leaving 14 bases between. DNA for the CDR3: TGTGCCAGCTCCTGGGGCGCGGGGAACACTGAAGCTTTCTTT. This translates into CASSWGAGNTEAFF.

This clonotype appeared many times. The chain uses TRBV6-5 and TRBJ1-3; D perhaps matches TRBD1 (5 bases). CDR1 and CDR2 from the germline V gene are MNHEY and SVGAGI. Trimming cost V 0 bases and J 0 bases, with 9 bases left between them. The CDR3 sequence is 16 residues long. In DNA form, the CDR3 reads TGTGCCAGCAGTTACTCCCAGGGAACCTCTGGAAACACCATATATTTT. Protein product: CASSYSQGTSGNTIYF.